One and the same sample provided the 3 T cell receptor beta chains below, sequenced in a study of T cells expressing NK-cell markers. No DNA is given; TCRdb re-called the 5' RACE reads and lists each CDR3 protein once. Its listing shows 500,000 to 700,000 distinct CDR3 sequences. Material: blood T cells: a sorted CD56 or NKG2C T cell subset, CD4+ or CD8+ T cells, or bulk PBMC T cells (not recorded which). The receptors originated from a man between 18 and 29 years old in good health.

The chain carries TRBV9 and TRBJ1-5. The V gene's germline CDR1 is SGDLS and CDR2 YYNGEE. The CDR3 runs to 15 residues. The CDR3 is CASSADSYSNQPQHF.

The chain joins TRBV27 to TRBJ1-1; TCRdb reports TRBD1, a call that lacks DNA to check it against. The CDR3 extends over 15 amino acids. Germline V gives CDR1 MNHEY, CDR2 SMNVEV (reference sequence). CDR3 amino acids: CASSMTGTGGTEAFF.

The V gene is TRBV9, the J gene TRBJ2-5. Germline V gives CDR1 SGDLS, CDR2 YYNGEE. CDR3 length: 13 amino acids. CDR3 residues: CASSPSRKETQYF.